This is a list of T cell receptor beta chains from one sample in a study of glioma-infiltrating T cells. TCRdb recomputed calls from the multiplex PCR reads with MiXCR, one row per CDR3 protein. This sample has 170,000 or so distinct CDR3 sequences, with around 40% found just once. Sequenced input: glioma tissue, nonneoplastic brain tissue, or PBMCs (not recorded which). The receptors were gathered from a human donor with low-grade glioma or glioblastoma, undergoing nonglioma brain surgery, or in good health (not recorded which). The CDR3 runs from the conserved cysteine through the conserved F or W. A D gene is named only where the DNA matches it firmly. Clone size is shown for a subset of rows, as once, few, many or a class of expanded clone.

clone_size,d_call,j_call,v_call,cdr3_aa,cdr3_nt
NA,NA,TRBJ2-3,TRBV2,CASSEYERRTDTQYF,TGTGCCAGCAGTGAATACGAGCGACGCACAGATACGCAGTATTTT
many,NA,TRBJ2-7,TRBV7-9,CASSRGSYEQYF,TGTGCCAGCAGCAGAGGCTCCTACGAGCAGTACTTC
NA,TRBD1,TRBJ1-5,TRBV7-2,CASKPTGINQPQHF,TGTGCCAGCAAACCGACAGGGATAAATCAGCCCCAGCATTTT
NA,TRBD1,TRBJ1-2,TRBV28,CACSLSQGQTTKGYTF,TGTGCCTGCAGTTTATCGCAGGGACAGACGACGAAGGGCTACACCTTC
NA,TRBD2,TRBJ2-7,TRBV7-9,CASSHTSGRAYEQYF,TGTGCCAGCAGCCACACTAGCGGGAGGGCCTACGAGCAGTACTTC
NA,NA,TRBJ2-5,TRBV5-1,CASSLVINQETQYF,TGCGCCAGCAGCTTGGTTATCAACCAAGAGACCCAGTACTTC
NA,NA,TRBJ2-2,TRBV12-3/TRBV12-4,CASSPGTSATGELFF,TGTGCCAGCAGTCCGGGGACATCCGCCACCGGGGAGCTGTTTTTT
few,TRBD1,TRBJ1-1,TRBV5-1,CASRMEGQVFFGTEAFF,TGCGCCAGCAGGATGGAGGGACAGGTCTTTTTCGGAACTGAAGCTTTCTTT
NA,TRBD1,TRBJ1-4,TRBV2,CASRLDREESEKLFF,TGTGCCAGCAGGCTCGACAGGGAAGAAAGTGAAAAACTGTTTTTT
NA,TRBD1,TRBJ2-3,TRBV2,CASSYQGVGADTHYF,TGTGCCAGCAGTTACCAGGGGGTGGGCGCAGATACGCACTATTTT
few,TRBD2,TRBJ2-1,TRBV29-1,CSAHSSGRYNEQFF,TGCAGCGCCCACTCTAGCGGGAGGTACAATGAGCAGTTCTTC
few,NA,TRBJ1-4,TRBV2,CASSEALRGSEKLFF,TGTGCCAGCAGTGAAGCGCTTCGTGGAAGTGAAAAACTGTTTTTT
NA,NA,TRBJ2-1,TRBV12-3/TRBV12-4,CASRFGSSKQFF,TGTGCCAGCAGATTCGGGAGTTCTAAGCAGTTCTTC
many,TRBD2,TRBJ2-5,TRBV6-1,CAVRTSGSRRETQYF,TGTGCCGTCAGGACTAGCGGGAGTCGGAGAGAGACCCAGTACTTC
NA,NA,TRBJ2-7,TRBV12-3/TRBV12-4,CASTFIGGNEQYF,TGTGCCAGCACTTTCATCGGGGGCAACGAGCAGTACTTC
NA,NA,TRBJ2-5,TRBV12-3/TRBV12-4,CASSHGISGETQYF,TGTGCCAGCAGCCACGGGATCTCTGGAGAGACCCAGTACTTC
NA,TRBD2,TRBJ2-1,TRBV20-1,CSELGLAGIDEQFF,TGCAGTGAGCTTGGACTAGCGGGGATCGATGAGCAGTTCTTC
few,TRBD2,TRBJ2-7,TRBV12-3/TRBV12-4,CASSLTSGLYEQYF,TGTGCCAGCAGTCTGACTAGCGGATTATACGAGCAGTACTTC
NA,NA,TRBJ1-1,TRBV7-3,CASSSDRYPLNTEAFF,TGTGCCAGCAGCTCCGATAGGTACCCGTTGAACACTGAAGCTTTCTTT
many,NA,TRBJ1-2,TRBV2,CASSAGRNGYTF,TGTGCCAGCAGTGCAGGGAGAAATGGCTACACCTTC
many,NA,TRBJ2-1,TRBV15,CATSRPGENEQFF,TGTGCCACCAGCAGACCTGGGGAGAATGAGCAGTTCTTC
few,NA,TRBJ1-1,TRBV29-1,CSVITGLNTEAFF,TGCAGCGTTATCACAGGGCTGAACACTGAAGCTTTCTTT
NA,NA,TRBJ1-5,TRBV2,CASSPLKGSNQPQHF,TGTGCCAGCAGCCCCCTCAAGGGGAGCAATCAGCCCCAGCATTTT
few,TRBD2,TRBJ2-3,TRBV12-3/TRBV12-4,CASSQLAGGASTQYF,TGTGCCAGCAGTCAACTAGCGGGAGGGGCCTCTACGCAGTATTTT
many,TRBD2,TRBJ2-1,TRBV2,CASRGLATRDEQFF,TGTGCCAGCAGGGGACTAGCTACTCGCGATGAGCAGTTCTTC
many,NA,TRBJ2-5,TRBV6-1,CASSILYQETQYF,TGTGCCAGCAGTATCCTGTACCAAGAGACCCAGTACTTC
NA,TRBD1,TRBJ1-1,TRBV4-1,CASSHLGQNNTEAFF,TGCGCCAGCAGCCATCTGGGACAGAATAACACTGAAGCTTTCTTT
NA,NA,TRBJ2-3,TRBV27,CVSSSTDTQYF,TGTGTCAGCAGTTCCACAGATACTCAGTATTTT
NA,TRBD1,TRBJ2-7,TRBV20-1,CSDERQGIYEQYF,TGCAGTGATGAACGACAGGGGATCTACGAGCAGTACTTC
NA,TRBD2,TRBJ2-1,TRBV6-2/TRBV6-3,CASIWGTSGSNEQFF,TGTGCCAGCATCTGGGGGACTAGCGGAAGTAATGAGCAGTTCTTC
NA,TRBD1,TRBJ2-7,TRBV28,CASSSRIDRERNPYEHYF,TGTGCCAGCAGTTCCCGGATCGACAGGGAAAGGAATCCCTACGAGCATTACTTC
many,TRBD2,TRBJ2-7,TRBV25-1,CASTATSGGTYEQYF,TGTGCCAGCACCGCGACTAGCGGAGGTACCTACGAGCAGTACTTC
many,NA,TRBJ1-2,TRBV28,CASSLILYANGYTF,TGTGCCAGCAGTTTGATCCTATATGCGAATGGCTACACCTTC